The 16 T cell receptor beta chains presented below share a single source sample, sequenced in a study of Ad26.COV2.S vaccination and SARS-CoV-2 variants. Treatment of the sample: over 15 received Ad26.COV2.S at low or high dose, single or two shots; roughly five received placebo; per-sample allocation not given. Sampling happened 63 days after the first vaccine or placebo injection. This table comes from immunoSEQ multiplex PCR, and its TCRdb copy is limited to in-frame clones, with some not included. The table has about 410,000 clones, roughly 90% seen once; the top ten hold approximately 1.6%. The material sequenced was peripheral blood, taken in a trial of Ad26.COV2.S vaccine versus placebo. Source of these receptors: a person between 18 and 60 years old who received the Ad26.COV2.S COVID-19 vaccine or a placebo.

The rearrangement uses TRBV5-4 and TRBJ2-2; D is perhaps TRBD2 (7 bases). V lost 4 bases and J lost 7, with 17 bases in between. Per germline, CDR1 SGHNT and CDR2 YYREEE (reference sequence). The length of the CDR3 is 15 residues. CDR3 sequence reads: CASSLGGGPGGELFF. DNA of the CDR3: TGTGCCAGCAGCCTGGGGGGGGGCCCCGGCGGGGAGCTGTTTTTT.

This chain links TRBV4-1 with TRBJ1-5; TRBD1 aligns across 7 bases. The CDR3 has 15 residues. CDR1 is MGHRA and CDR2 is YSYEKL in the germline V gene. V dropped 1 base and J dropped 4; count of bases not matched to a gene: 4. CDR3 bases: TGCGCCAGCAGCCAAGTATCAGGGGGGAATCAGCCCCAGCATTTT. It yields the protein CASSQVSGGNQPQHF.

This chain links TRBV28 with TRBJ1-4; D gene uncertain. Germline lookup yields CDR1 MDHEN and CDR2 SYDVKM. The CDR3 has 13 residues. V gave up 10 bases and J gave up 3 bases, with 12 bases separating them. The CDR3 region has the DNA TGTGCCACCCTATCGATACCTAATGAAAAACTGTTTTTT. It translates to CATLSIPNEKLFF.

Only one count was recorded for this clone. The chain carries TRBV27 and TRBJ2-3, with 11 bases aligning to TRBD2. The CDR3 has 15 residues. Per the germline V gene, CDR1 is MNHEY and CDR2 is SMNVEV (reference sequence). V was pared by 6 bases and J by 3 bases, with 5 bases of the junction left unmatched. The CDR3 coding sequence is TGTGCCAGCAGCCCGACTAGCGGGGCTACAGATACGCAGTATTTT. Amino acids: CASSPTSGATDTQYF.

This sequence joins TRBV9 and TRBJ1-1; the match to TRBD1 covers 12 bases. This CDR3 contains 16 residues. After removal of 3 bases from V and 1 base from J, the junction contained 4 bases not matched to a gene. Germline V gene data show CDR1 as SGDLS and CDR2 as YYNGEE. CDR3 in DNA: TGTGCCAGCAGCGATGGGACAGGGGGCCGGAACACTGAAGCTTTCTTT. Translating it yields CASSDGTGGRNTEAFF.

This chain uses TRBV13 with TRBJ2-7; 15 nucleotides agree with TRBD2. The CDR3 covers 17 residues. CDR1 and CDR2 (germline): PRHDT, FYEKMQ (reference sequence). V shed 5 bases, J shed 1 base, and the junction held 6 bases outside the gene matches. CDR3 in DNA: TGTGCCAGCAGCGCGGGACTAGCGGGGGGTAAATCCTACGAGCAGTACTTC. Protein: CASSAGLAGGKSYEQYF. The variable domain in full, completed from reference TRBV13 and TRBJ2-7, reads AAGVIQSPRHLIKEKRETATLKCYPIPRHDTVYWYQQGPGQDPQFLISFYEKMQSDKGSIPDRFSAQQFSDYHSELNMSSLELGDSALYFCASSAGLAGGKSYEQYFGPGTRLTVT.

The chain recombines TRBV2 with TRBJ2-7; 8 bases match TRBD1. The V gene end was trimmed by 6 bases and the J gene end by 3 bases; junction bases not matched to a gene: 7. The CDR3 runs to 14 residues. Germline loops: CDR1 SNHLY, CDR2 FYNNEI. CDR3 loop: CASSSGTGGYEQYF. Written as DNA, the CDR3 is TGTGCCAGCAGCTCCGGGACAGGAGGCTACGAGCAGTACTTC.

The gene calls are TRBV12-3 or TRBV12-4 and TRBJ1-1, with TRBD1 matching over 10 bases. This CDR3 contains 13 residues. The junction had 6 bases not matched to a gene; V was cut back by 10 bases and J by 4 bases. CDR3 sequence (DNA): TGTGCCACCGGGACAGGGGCATTCACTGAAGCTTTCTTT. As protein: CATGTGAFTEAFF.

Comments on this clone: Other DNA sequences in this specimen translate into the identical CDR3. The J gene is TRBJ1-1, the V gene TRBV19, with 11 bases fitting TRBD1. The CDR3 covers 14 residues. Trimming removed 5 bases from V and 4 bases from J; junction bases left unmatched: 3. From germline, CDR1 is LNHDA and CDR2 SQIVND (reference sequence). The DNA of the CDR3 is TGTGCCAGTAGTCTCGGGACAGGGGGCACTGAAGCTTTCTTT. This translates into CASSLGTGGTEAFF.

This chain links TRBV19 with TRBJ2-1; TRBD1 aligns across 9 bases. Germline assignment: CDR1 LNHDA and CDR2 SQIVND (reference sequence). J was trimmed by 7 bases and V by 5 bases; bases with no gene match: 9. The CDR3 loop spans 15 amino acids. CDR3 nucleotides: TGTGCCAGTAGTGAAACCGGGACAGGGATTAATGAGCAGTTCTTC. Translated, it gives CASSETGTGINEQFF.

V gene TRBV4-3 combines with J gene TRBJ2-7; D gene ambiguous. V shed 1 base and J shed 2 bases, with 12 bases lying between them. Germline-derived CDR1 and CDR2 are LGHNA and YSLEER. The CDR3 totals 15 residues. CDR3 residues: CASSQVSLPTYEQYF. The CDR3 DNA reads TGCGCCAGCAGCCAAGTGTCGCTCCCAACCTACGAGCAGTACTTC.

The rearrangement links TRBV7-8 to TRBJ2-7; D gene unclear. Trimming shortened V by 3 bases and J by 0 bases, and 18 bases separated the two germline ends. This CDR3 is 17 amino acids long. CDR1 is SGHVS, CDR2 FQNEAQ, per germline. CDR3 nucleotides: TGTGCCAGCAGCTTTGCCCGTCTGACGGAGAGCTCCTACGAGCAGTACTTC. Translating gives CASSFARLTESSYEQYF.

The V call is TRBV19, the J call TRBJ1-5; 7 bases align to TRBD1. This CDR3 contains 15 residues. Germline V gene lookup returns CDR1 LNHDA and CDR2 SQIVND (reference sequence). With V trimmed by 6 bases and J by 2 bases, 7 bases remained unmatched. CDR3 sequence: CASRVLQGGNQPQHF. The CDR3 DNA follows: TGTGCCAGTAGGGTACTTCAGGGGGGCAATCAGCCCCAGCATTTT.

The CDR3 DNA follows: TGTGCCAGCAGCACACTAGCGGACCAAGAGACCCAGTACTTC. Translation gives CASSTLADQETQYF. The chain carries TRBV3-1 (or the pseudogene TRBV3-2) and TRBJ2-5; 8 bases agree with TRBD2. The CDR3 covers 14 residues. The germline V gene encodes CDR1 LGHDT and CDR2 YNNKEL (reference sequence). Unmatched junction bases numbered 2, after V lost 5 bases and J lost 0 bases.

The rearrangement joins TRBV11-3 to TRBJ1-6; no definite D call. Trimming cost V 1 base and J 9 bases, with 16 bases left between them. CDR1 SGHNT and CDR2 YENEEA come from the germline V gene. The CDR3 totals 16 residues. The CDR3 nucleotides read TGTGCCAGCAGCTTAGCCCCTCCCTCGGAGGGTTCACCCCTCCACTTT. Translated: CASSLAPPSEGSPLHF.

This clone appeared a single time. The chain carries TRBV18 and TRBJ2-6; 7 nucleotides align to TRBD1. This CDR3 is 17 amino acids long. The V segment lost 4 bases and the J segment 0 bases; nucleotides outside the gene matches: 6. Germline V lookup: CDR1 KGHSH, CDR2 LQKENI. CDR3 in amino acids: CASSRDRLLSGANVLTF. CDR3 DNA: TGTGCCAGCTCACGGGACAGACTTCTCTCTGGGGCCAACGTCCTGACTTTC.